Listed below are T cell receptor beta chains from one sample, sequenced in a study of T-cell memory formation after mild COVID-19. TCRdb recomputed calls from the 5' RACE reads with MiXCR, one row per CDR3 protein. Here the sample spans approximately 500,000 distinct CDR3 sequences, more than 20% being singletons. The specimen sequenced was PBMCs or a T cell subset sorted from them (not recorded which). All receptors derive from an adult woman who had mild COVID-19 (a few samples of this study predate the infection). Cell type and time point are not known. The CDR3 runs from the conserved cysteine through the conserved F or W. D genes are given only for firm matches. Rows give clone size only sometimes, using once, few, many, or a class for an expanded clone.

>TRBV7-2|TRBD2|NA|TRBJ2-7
CASSLVGGSGDEQYF
TGTGCCAGCAGCTTAGTAGGCGGGAGTGGGGACGAGCAGTACTTC
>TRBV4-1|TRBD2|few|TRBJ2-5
CASSQYQDLAGPEGETQYF
TGCGCCAGCAGCCAGTACCAGGACCTAGCGGGGCCGGAGGGAGAGACCCAGTACTTC
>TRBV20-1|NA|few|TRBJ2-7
CSASSGSYEQYF
TGCAGTGCTAGTTCAGGGTCCTACGAGCAGTACTTC
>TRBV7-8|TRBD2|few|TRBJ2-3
CASSLRTSGSTDTQYF
TGTGCCAGCAGCCTGCGGACTAGCGGGAGCACAGATACGCAGTATTTT
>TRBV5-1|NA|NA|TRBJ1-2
CASSLDSGTFYGYTF
TGCGCCAGCAGCTTGGACTCGGGGACCTTCTATGGCTACACCTTC
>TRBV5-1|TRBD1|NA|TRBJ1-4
CASSLGTGDEKLFF
TGCGCCAGCAGCTTGGGGACAGGGGATGAAAAACTGTTTTTT
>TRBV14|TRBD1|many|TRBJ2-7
CASSQDVRGQNEQYF
TGTGCCAGCAGCCAAGATGTCAGGGGGCAAAACGAGCAGTACTTC
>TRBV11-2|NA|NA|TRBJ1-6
CASSLEPRGRGSPLHF
TGTGCCAGCAGCTTAGAACCCAGGGGCAGAGGATCACCCCTCCACTTT
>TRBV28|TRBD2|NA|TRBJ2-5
CASSLWLADGETQYF
TGTGCCAGCAGTTTATGGCTAGCGGACGGAGAGACCCAGTACTTC
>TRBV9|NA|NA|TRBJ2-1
CASSPLRGGNEQFF
TGTGCCAGCAGCCCCCTCCGGGGAGGCAATGAGCAGTTCTTC
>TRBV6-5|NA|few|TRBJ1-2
CASSYSTGTNYGYTF
TGTGCCAGCAGTTACTCGACCGGGACGAACTATGGCTACACCTTC
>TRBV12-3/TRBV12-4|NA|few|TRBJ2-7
CASNFPGPGYEQYF
TGTGCCAGCAATTTCCCGGGACCAGGGTACGAGCAGTACTTC
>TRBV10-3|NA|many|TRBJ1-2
CAISEQGVYGYTF
TGTGCCATCAGTGAACAGGGAGTCTATGGCTACACCTTC
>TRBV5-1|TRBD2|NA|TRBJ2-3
CASSSGLAGGWTDTQYF
TGCGCCAGCAGCTCGGGACTAGCGGGGGGATGGACAGATACGCAGTATTTT
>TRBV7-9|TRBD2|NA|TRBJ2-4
CASSSYRGGENIQYF
TGTGCCAGCAGCTCCTACCGGGGGGGCGAAAACATTCAGTACTTC
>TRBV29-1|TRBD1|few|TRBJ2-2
CSVTGTAVTGELFF
TGCAGCGTTACCGGGACAGCCGTTACCGGGGAGCTGTTTTTT
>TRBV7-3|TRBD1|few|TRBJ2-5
CASSLDRGETQYF
TGTGCCAGCAGCTTGGACAGGGGTGAGACCCAGTACTTC
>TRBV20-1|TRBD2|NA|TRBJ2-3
CSAGGLAGGGASTDTQYF
TGCAGTGCAGGGGGGCTAGCGGGAGGGGGTGCTAGCACAGATACGCAGTATTTT
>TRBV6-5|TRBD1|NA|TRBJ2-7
CASSVPPGTGNEQYF
TGTGCCAGCAGTGTCCCTCCCGGGACAGGGAACGAGCAGTACTTC
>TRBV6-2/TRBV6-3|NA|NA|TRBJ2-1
CASSRNTGRGNNEQFF
TGTGCCAGCAGCCGAAATACAGGGAGGGGAAACAATGAGCAGTTCTTC
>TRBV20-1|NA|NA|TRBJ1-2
CSARGLLDYGYTF
TGCAGTGCTAGAGGGCTTCTCGACTATGGCTACACCTTC
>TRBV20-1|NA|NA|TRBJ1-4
CSARDQQSNEKLFF
TGCAGTGCTAGAGATCAACAGTCAAATGAAAAACTGTTTTTT
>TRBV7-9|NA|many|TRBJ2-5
CASSSATDTQYF
TGTGCCAGCAGCTCCGCTACGGATACCCAGTACTTC
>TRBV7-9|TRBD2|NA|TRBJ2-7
CASTGSGRSEQYF
TGTGCCAGCACCGGTAGCGGGAGAAGCGAGCAGTACTTC
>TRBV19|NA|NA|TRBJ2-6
CASRPGANVLTF
TGTGCCAGCAGACCTGGGGCCAACGTCCTGACTTTC
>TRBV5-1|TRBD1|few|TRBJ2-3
CASSFRDRGTDTQYF
TGCGCCAGCAGCTTCCGGGACAGGGGCACAGATACGCAGTATTTT
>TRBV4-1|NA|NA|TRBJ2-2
CASSQDSIPNTGELFF
TGCGCCAGCAGCCAAGATAGTATCCCGAACACCGGGGAGCTGTTTTTT
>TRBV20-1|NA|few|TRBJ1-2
CSARDRAPDYLYGYTF
TGCAGTGCTAGAGATAGGGCTCCAGATTACCTCTATGGCTACACCTTC
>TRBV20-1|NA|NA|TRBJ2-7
CSARGGGLYEQYF
TGCAGTGCTAGAGGAGGCGGACTGTACGAGCAGTACTTC
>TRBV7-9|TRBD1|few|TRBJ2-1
CASSPQDRATGNEQFF
TGTGCCAGCAGCCCACAGGACAGGGCGACAGGCAATGAGCAGTTCTTC
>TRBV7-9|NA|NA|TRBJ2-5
CASSSARESTQYF
TGTGCCAGCAGCTCCGCCCGGGAGTCGACCCAGTACTTC
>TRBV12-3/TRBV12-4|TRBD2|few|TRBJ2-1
CASSPSTSDEQFF
TGTGCCAGCAGTCCTTCAACTAGCGATGAGCAGTTCTTC
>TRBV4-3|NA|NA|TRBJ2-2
CASSPGEMNTGELFF
TGCGCCAGCAGCCCGGGGGAGATGAACACCGGGGAGCTGTTTTTT
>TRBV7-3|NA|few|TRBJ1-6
CASSLNALAGSPLHF
TGTGCCAGCAGCTTAAACGCCCTCGCCGGCTCACCCCTCCACTTT
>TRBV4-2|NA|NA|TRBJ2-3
CASSQTGDTDTQYF
TGTGCCAGCAGCCAGACCGGAGACACAGATACGCAGTATTTT
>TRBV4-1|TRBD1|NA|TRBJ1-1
CASSQLGTEGPFAEAFF
TGCGCCAGCAGCCAACTCGGGACAGAAGGCCCGTTTGCGGAAGCTTTCTTT
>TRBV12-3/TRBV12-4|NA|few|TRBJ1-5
CASSPPGDSNQPQHF
TGTGCCAGCAGTCCACCAGGGGATAGCAATCAGCCCCAGCATTTT
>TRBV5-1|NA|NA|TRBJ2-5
CASSSLHSKYQETQYF
TGCGCCAGCAGCTCCCTACACTCTAAGTACCAAGAGACCCAGTACTTC
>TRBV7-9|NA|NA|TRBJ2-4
CASSLTGETAKKYF
TGTGCCAGCAGCTTAACGGGAGAGACGGCAAAAAAGTACTTC
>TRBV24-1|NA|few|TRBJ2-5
CATSDNPGMLETQYF
TGTGCCACCAGTGACAACCCAGGCATGCTGGAGACCCAGTACTTC